This T cell receptor (beta chain) stems from a study of T-cell memory formation after mild COVID-19. Turning to the study itself: Each donor largely had its own TCR clusters. Study-wide results and caveats: Cross-reactive memory apparently joined, as some responding clones appeared in pre-infection memory. Shrinking CD4+ clones resided mostly in CM and EM, and CD8+ ones in EMRA. The SARS-CoV-2 specificity of second-wave clones reaching peak at day 37 remained unverified.

In its sample, this clonotype was seen a few times. Its antigen is unidentified. A single record per CDR3 protein comes from TCRdb applying MiXCR to the 5' RACE reads. The sample includes just over 300,000 distinct CDR3 sequences, less than 20% seen only once; the top ten take roughly 21%. After removal of 7 bases from V and 2 bases from J, the junction contained 4 bases not matched to a gene. Germline CDR1 and CDR2: SNHLY and FYNNEI. The CDR3 has 15 amino acids. This chain connects TRBV2 to TRBJ2-3; 12 positions agree with TRBD2. The TCR was taken from a man between 18 and 35 years old who had mild COVID-19 (a few samples of this study predate the infection). Cell type and time point are not known. The material sequenced was PBMCs or a T cell subset sorted from them (not recorded which). CDR3 sequence (DNA): TGTGCCAGCAACCGACTAGCGGGGGCCACAGATACGCAGTATTTT. Translated: CASNRLAGATDTQYF.